Here is one T cell receptor beta chain with its context. Sequenced by immunoSEQ multiplex PCR; TCRdb stores in-frame clones only, minus some. The sample carries over 120,000 clones, roughly 80% recorded once. This specimen comes from a study of blood T cell repertoires in COVID-19. J gave up 0 bases and V 3 bases, and 9 bases lay outside the gene matches. The CDR3 extends over 18 amino acids. The V gene's germline CDR1 is SGHVS and CDR2 FQNEAQ. This TCR was recovered from a woman aged 45-65 years with active or convalescent COVID-19. The chain has TRBV7-8 and TRBJ1-5; 9 positions agree with TRBD1. Sample: peripheral blood. This CDR3 reads CASSLGQGGVGSNQPQHF. The CDR3 bases are TGTGCCAGCAGCTTGGGACAGGGAGGCGTGGGTAGCAATCAGCCCCAGCATTTT.